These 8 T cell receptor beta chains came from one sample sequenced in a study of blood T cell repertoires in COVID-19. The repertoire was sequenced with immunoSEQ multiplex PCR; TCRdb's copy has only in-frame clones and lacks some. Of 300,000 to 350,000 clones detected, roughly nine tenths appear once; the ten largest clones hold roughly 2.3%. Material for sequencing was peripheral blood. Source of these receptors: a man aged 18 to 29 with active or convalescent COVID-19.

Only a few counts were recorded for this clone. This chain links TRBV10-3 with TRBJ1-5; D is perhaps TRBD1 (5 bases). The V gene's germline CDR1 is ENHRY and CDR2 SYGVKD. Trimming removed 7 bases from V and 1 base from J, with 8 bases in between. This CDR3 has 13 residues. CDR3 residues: CAITGESNQPQHF. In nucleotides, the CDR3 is TGTGCCATCACGGGGGAGAGCAATCAGCCCCAGCATTTT.

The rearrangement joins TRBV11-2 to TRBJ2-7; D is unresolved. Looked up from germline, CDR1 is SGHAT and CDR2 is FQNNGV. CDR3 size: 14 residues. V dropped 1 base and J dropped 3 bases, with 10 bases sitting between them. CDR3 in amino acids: CASSLGSTLYEQYF. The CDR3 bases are TGTGCCAGCAGCTTAGGGAGCACACTCTACGAGCAGTACTTC.

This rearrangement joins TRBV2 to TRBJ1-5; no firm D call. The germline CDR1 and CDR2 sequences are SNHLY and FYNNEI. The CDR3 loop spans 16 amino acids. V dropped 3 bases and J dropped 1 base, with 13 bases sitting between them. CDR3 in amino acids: CASSEGPGESNQPQHF. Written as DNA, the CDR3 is TGTGCCAGCAGTGAGGGCCCGGGAGAAAGCAATCAGCCCCAGCATTTT.

The CDR3, as DNA: TGTGCCAGTACTCGGGATTTGAACACTGAAGCTTTCTTT. It specifies CASTRDLNTEAFF. V gene TRBV19 combines with J gene TRBJ1-1; D not certain. Looked up from germline, CDR1 is LNHDA and CDR2 is SQIVND (reference sequence). CDR3 length equals 13 residues. V lost 7 bases and J 0 bases, leaving 9 bases between the germline ends.

For the CDR3, the DNA is TGTGCCAGCAGCCCTAGGACAGGGGTGGACACCGGGGAGCTGTTTTTT. This translates into CASSPRTGVDTGELFF. The rearrangement links TRBV5-8 to TRBJ2-2; 9 bases map to TRBD1. Germline V gene sequence: CDR1 SGHTS, CDR2 YDEGEE. J was trimmed by 3 bases and V by 4 bases; bases with no gene match: 7. The CDR3 covers 16 residues.

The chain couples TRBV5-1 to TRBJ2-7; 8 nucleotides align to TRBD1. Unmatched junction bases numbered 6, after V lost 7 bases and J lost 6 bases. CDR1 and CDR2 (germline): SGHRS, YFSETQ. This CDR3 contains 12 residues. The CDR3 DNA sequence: TGCGCCAGCGGCACAGGGGGTACCGAGCAGTACTTC. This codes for CASGTGGTEQYF.

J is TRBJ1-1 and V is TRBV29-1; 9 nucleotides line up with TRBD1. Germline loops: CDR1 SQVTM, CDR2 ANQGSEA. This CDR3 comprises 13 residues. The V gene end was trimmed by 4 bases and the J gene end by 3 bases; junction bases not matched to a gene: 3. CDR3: CSVGTGADTEAFF. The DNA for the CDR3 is TGCAGCGTTGGGACAGGGGCGGACACTGAAGCTTTCTTT.

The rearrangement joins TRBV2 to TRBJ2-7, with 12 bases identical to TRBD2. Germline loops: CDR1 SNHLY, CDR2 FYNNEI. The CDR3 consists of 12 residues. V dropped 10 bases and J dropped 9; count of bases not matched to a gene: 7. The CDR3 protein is CATNGGLAGQYF. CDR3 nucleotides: TGTGCCACCAATGGGGGACTAGCGGGGCAGTACTTC.